Described below is a single T cell receptor (beta chain) sequence and its context. The data belong to a study of blood T cell repertoires in COVID-19. Study as a whole: There were acute and convalescent COVID-19 samples, and they came from the United States, Italy and Spain. T cells, B-cell-depleted T cells, or PBMCs supplied cDNA or gDNA.

As processed by the authors: Quantification of nucleated cells was approximated via reference gene primer amplification. Profiling relied on immunoSEQ multiplex PCR, and the TCRdb table lists in-frame clones only, not all of them. V and J calls and clone size are given by that table; D and trimming were obtained from the DNA. Of 200,000 to 300,000 clones in the sample, about nine tenths are singletons; the top ten hold 2% to 2.5%. This CDR3 is 14 amino acids long. V shed 3 bases and J shed 4 bases, with 12 bases lying between them. CDR1 is SGHDN, CDR2 FVKESK, per germline. The specimen sequenced was PBMCs or T cells enriched from blood (not recorded which). The chain recombines TRBV14 with TRBJ2-5; tentative D call: TRBD1 (6 bases). This sequence was found in a woman aged 40 to 55 with acute COVID-19. The CDR3 DNA reads as TGTGCCAGCAGCCAGACGCAGGGGAGAGAGACCCAGTACTTC. Protein: CASSQTQGRETQYF.